What follows describes a single T cell receptor (beta chain). This clone was detected only a few times. Its recognized antigen is unknown. The sample holds no much larger clone one base away, and base qualities are not on file. TCRbeta CDR3 regions were amplified from genomic DNA by means of the immunoSEQ Assay, a bias-controlled multiplex PCR. Per the source publication's procedure: Nucleated cell counts per sample were estimated from amplification of reference gene primers within the assay. To quantify the absolute abundance of each unique TCRbeta CDR3 rearrangement, sequence reads were collapsed and filtered. For each sample, productive Simpson clonality was calculated as the square root of Simpson's diversity index over productive rearrangements. The table was pulled from immuneACCESS by TCRdb, which kept in-frame rearrangements only. Such tables lose some clones; where checked, under half of the loss comes from unresolved V genes, and the rest has no known cause. V and J calls and clone size come straight from that table; D and trimming were deduced from the DNA. This sample lists roughly 140,000 clones; over 65% were detected once. The ten largest clones capture roughly 2.2% of the sample.

Each collaborating institution followed its own protocols to collect whole blood in K2EDTA tubes. For TCRbeta analysis, collaborators shipped samples as frozen whole blood, isolated PBMCs, or DNA extracted from either of those sample types. The CDR3 measures 15 amino acids from cysteine to phenylalanine. Only the CDR3 DNA stays, 45 bases, in frame from base 1. In the germline V gene, CDR1 corresponds to SGHAT and CDR2 to FQNNGV. The germline V and J ends show losses of 3 bases and 8 bases respectively, and no gene match explains 6 bases of the junction. These data originate in a study of blood T cell repertoires in COVID-19 (TCRdb year 2020). Study-level background: Samples from collaborators originated in the United States, Italy and Spain and spanned both the acute and convalescent phases of COVID-19. A de-identified subject ID, COVID-19 status, age in years and sex were almost always included in the sample metadata. Where available, HLA class I and class II types were taken from metadata supplied by the sample provider and were not determined by assay-based typing. The material from the prospective study consisted of cDNA or gDNA derived from T cells, B-cell-depleted T cells, or PBMCs. The samples were drawn from two sources: the first 160 participants of the ongoing ImmuneRACE study, and fewer than 1,500 subjects contributed by 6 global collaborators. The dataset comprised deeply sampled blood TCRbeta repertoires from subjects exposed to, actively infected with, or recovered from COVID-19. The repertoires were released in a freely available public database meant as a resource for research on the immune response to SARS-CoV-2.

General findings and caveats noted by the study authors: The amount of clinical and demographic metadata varied by source and participant and was provided uncurated.

The sequence is built from TRBV11-2 and TRBJ1-4; 10 junctional bases match TRBD1. Sample: peripheral blood. This TCR was sampled from a man between 65 and 85 years old with acute or convalescent COVID-19. The DNA sequence is as follows: TGTGCCAGCAGCTTCGGGACAGGGGTCAAAGAAAAACTGTTTTTT. Translation gives CASSFGTGVKEKLFF.